This TCR beta chain was documented in a study of breast tumors, draining lymph nodes, adjacent tissues (TCRdb year 2016). Looking at the study overall: The study compared TCR beta repertoires across tumor, adjacent nontumor tissue and axillary lymph nodes from breast cancer patients. The study aimed to assess the relationships and possible T-cell exchange between tumor, surrounding tissue and draining lymph node repertoires in human breast cancer.

These reads were obtained on an Illumina HiSeq 2000. TCR beta chain libraries were generated by multiplex PCR amplification. High-throughput sequencing was used to analyze the amplified TCR beta chain products. TCRdb reran the public reads through fastp at Q25 and MiXCR, keeping productive beta chains. Under each unique CDR3 protein, matching rows form one entry showing the most common genes and DNA. The sample includes roughly 16,000 distinct CDR3 sequences, with roughly 52% observed a single time. The leading ten clones occupy around 17% of the sample. Adjacent samples consisted of nontumor breast tissue surrounding the tumor. Paper-wide results and their limitations: Tumor and nontumor tissue repertoires were significantly more similar in luminal-like than in basal-like breast cancer. The data were considered consistent with most tumor T cells being derived from the lymph node and subsequently expanding within tumor tissue. Rather than being directly demonstrated, the conclusion that tumor T cells originate in lymph nodes was presented as consistent with a hypothesis. Tumor T-cell repertoires showed less diversity than lymph node repertoires and more diversity than nontumor tissue repertoires, and tumor T-cell repertoires showed preferential V and J gene usage.

Regarding this clonotype: Its antigen target is currently unknown. No base qualities exist here, and no much larger clone lies one base off it.

Sequencing was done on a sample of tumor-adjacent breast tissue. The source is a female donor with breast cancer. Some clones in this sample may be carry-over from other donors' samples.

The DNA is as follows: TGTGCCAGCAGCCGAGCGGGCTACACCTTC. Its protein product is CASSRAGYTF. In this chain, TRBV12-3 or TRBV12-4 is recombined with TRBJ1-2, with the D gene call left open. Its CDR3 holds 10 amino acids, cysteine through phenylalanine. The read is trimmed to its CDR3 DNA, 30 bases read in frame from base 1. V loses 6 bases, J loses 8 bases, and the germline ends lie 7 bases apart.